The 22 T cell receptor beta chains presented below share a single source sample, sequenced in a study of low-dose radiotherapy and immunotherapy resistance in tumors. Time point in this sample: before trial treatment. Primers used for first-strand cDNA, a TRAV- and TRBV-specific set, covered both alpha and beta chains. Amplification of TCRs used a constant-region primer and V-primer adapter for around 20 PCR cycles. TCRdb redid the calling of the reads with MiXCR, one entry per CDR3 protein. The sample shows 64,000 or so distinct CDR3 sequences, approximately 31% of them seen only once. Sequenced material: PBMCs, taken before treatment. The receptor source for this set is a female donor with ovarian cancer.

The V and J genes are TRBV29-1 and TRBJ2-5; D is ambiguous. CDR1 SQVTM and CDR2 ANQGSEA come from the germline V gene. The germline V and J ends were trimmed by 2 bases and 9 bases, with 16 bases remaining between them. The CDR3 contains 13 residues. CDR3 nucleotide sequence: TGCAGCGTTGAACCCTTAGAAGCCTGGGCCCAGTACTTC. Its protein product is CSVEPLEAWAQYF.

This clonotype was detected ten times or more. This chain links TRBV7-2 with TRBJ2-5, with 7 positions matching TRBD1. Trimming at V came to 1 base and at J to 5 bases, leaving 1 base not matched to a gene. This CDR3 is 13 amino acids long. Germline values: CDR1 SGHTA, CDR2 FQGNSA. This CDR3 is CASSLVGGETQYF. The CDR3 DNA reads TGTGCCAGCAGCTTAGTAGGGGGCGAGACCCAGTACTTC. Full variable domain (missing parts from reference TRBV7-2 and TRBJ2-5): GAGVSQSPSNKVTEKGKDVELRCDPISGHTALYWYRQSLGQGLEFLIYFQGNSAPDKSGLPSDRFSAERTGGSVSTLTIQRTQQEDSAVYLCASSLVGGETQYFGPGTRLLVL.

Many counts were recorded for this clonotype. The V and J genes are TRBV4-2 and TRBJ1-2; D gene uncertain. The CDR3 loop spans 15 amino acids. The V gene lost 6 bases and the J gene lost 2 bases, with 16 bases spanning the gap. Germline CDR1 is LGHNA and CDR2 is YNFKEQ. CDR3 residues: CASRAFKESNYGYTF. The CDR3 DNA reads TGTGCCAGCAGAGCCTTCAAGGAGTCCAACTATGGCTACACCTTC.

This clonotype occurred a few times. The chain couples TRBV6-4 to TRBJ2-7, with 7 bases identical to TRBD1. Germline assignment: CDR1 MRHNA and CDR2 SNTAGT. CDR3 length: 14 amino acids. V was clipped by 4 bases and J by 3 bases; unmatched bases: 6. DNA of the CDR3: TGTGCCAGCAGTGGTACAGGGGCGAGCTACGAGCAGTACTTC. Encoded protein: CASSGTGASYEQYF.

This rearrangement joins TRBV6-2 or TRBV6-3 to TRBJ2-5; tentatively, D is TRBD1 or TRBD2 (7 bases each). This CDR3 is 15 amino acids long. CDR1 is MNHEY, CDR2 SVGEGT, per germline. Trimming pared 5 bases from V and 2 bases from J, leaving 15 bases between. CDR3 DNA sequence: TGTGCCAGCAGTGAGGGGGCCGGGAGGCAAGAGACCCAGTACTTC. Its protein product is CASSEGAGRQETQYF.

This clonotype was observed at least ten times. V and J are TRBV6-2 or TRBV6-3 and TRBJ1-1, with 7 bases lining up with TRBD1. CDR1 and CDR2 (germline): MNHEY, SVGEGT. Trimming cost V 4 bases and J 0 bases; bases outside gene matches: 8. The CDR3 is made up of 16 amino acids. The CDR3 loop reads CASSFLRQGLNTEAFF. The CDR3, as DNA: TGTGCCAGCAGTTTCCTCAGACAGGGATTGAACACTGAAGCTTTCTTT.

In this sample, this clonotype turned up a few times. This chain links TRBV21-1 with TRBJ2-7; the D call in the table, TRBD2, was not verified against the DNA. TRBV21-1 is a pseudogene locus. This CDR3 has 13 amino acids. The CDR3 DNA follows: TGTGCCAGCAGGGGCGGGGACTCAGACGAGCAGTACTTC. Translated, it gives CASRGGDSDEQYF.

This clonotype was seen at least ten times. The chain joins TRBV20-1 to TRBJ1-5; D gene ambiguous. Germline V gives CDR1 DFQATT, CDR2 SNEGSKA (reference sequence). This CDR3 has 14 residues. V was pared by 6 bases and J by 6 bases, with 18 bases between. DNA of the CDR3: TGCAGTGCCACCTTGCAAGGGATTGGTCAGCCCCAGCATTTT. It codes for CSATLQGIGQPQHF.

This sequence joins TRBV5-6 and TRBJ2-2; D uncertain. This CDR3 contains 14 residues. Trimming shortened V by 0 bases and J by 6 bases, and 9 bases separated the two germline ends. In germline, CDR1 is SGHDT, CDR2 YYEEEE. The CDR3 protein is CASSLALQSGELFF. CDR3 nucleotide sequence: TGTGCCAGCAGCTTGGCCCTACAATCCGGGGAGCTGTTTTTT.

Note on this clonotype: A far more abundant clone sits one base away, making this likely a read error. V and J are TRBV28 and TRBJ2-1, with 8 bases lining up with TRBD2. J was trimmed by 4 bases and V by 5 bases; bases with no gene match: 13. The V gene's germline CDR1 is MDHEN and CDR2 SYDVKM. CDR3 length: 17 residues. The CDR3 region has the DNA TGTGCCAGCAGTGAGGAGACACTAGCGGACCAATACAATGAGCAGTTCTTC. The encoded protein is CASSEETLADQYNEQFF.

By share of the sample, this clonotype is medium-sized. CDR3 residues: CASAALEQYF. CDR3 DNA: TGTGCCAGCGCTGCCCTGGAGCAGTACTTC. V and J are TRBV2 and TRBJ2-7; D is unresolved. This CDR3 contains 10 residues. Germline V lookup: CDR1 SNHLY, CDR2 FYNNEI. With 8 bases removed from V and 7 bases from J, the gap between germline ends came to 9 bases.

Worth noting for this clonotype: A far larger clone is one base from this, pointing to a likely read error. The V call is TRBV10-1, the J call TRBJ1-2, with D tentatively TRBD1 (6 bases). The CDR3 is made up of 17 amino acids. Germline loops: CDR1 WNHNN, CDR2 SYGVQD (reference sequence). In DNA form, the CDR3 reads TGTGCCACCGAGTTCGAAGGGCAACCGGGGGCCAACTGTGGCTACACCTTC. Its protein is CATEFEGQPGANCGYTF.

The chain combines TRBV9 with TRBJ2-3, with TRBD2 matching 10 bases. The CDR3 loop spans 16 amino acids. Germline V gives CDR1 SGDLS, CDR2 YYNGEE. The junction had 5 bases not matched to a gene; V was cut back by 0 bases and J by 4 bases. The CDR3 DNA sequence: TGTGCCAGCAGCGTAGACGGAGCGGGAGGGGCAGATACGCAGTATTTT. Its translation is CASSVDGAGGADTQYF.

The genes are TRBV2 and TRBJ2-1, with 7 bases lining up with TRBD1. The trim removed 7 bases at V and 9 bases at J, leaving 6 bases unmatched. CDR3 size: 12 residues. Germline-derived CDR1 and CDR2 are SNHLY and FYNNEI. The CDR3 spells CASKKTGPEQFF. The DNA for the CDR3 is TGTGCCAGCAAAAAGACAGGGCCTGAGCAGTTCTTC.

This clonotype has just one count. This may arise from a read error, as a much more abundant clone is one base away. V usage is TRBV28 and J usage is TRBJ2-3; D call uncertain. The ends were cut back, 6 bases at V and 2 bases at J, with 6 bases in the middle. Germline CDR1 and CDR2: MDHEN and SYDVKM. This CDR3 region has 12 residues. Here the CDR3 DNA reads TGTGCCAGCAGCCCCATCACAGATACGCAGTATTTT. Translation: CASSPITDTQYF.

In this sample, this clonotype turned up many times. The CDR3 sequence is CASSLGSSFYNEQFF. In nucleotides, the CDR3 is TGTGCCAGCAGCTTGGGAAGCTCCTTCTACAATGAGCAGTTCTTC. The V and J genes are TRBV5-5 and TRBJ2-1; unclear D gene. This CDR3 is 15 amino acids long. V gave up 0 bases and J gave up 3 bases, with 10 bases separating them. From germline, CDR1 is SGHKS and CDR2 YYEKEE (reference sequence).

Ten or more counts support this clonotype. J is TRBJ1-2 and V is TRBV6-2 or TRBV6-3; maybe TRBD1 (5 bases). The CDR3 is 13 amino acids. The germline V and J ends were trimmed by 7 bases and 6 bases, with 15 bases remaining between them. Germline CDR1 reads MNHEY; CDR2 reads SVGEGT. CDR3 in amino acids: CASKGAGRNGYTF. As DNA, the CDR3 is TGTGCCAGCAAAGGTGCAGGGAGAAATGGCTACACCTTC.

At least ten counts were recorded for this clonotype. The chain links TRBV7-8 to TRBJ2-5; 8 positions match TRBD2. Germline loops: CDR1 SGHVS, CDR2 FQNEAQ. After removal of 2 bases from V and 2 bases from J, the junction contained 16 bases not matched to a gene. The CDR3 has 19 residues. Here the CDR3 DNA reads TGTGCCAGCAGCTTAAATTTTGCGTGGGCTAGCGGGCAACAAGAGACCCAGTACTTC. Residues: CASSLNFAWASGQQETQYF.

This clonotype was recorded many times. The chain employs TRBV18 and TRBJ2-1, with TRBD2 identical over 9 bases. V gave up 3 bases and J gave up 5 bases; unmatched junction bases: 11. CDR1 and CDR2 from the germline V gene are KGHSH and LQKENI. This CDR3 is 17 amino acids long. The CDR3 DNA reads TGTGCCAGCTCACCTCGGCCCGGGACTAGCCCCAACAATGAGCAGTTCTTC. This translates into CASSPRPGTSPNNEQFF.

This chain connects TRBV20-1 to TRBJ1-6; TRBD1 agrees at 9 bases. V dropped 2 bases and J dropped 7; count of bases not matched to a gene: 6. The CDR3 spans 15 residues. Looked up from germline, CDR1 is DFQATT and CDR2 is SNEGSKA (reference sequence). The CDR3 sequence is CSARPTGQGNSPLHF. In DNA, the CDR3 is TGCAGTGCTAGACCTACGGGACAGGGAAATTCACCCCTCCACTTT.

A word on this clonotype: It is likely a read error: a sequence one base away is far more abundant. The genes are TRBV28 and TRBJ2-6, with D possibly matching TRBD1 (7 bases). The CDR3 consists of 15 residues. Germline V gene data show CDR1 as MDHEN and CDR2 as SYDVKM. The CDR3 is CATSDRVAGTNVLTF. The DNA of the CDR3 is TGTGCCACCAGTGACAGGGTGGCGGGGACCAACGTCCTGACTTTC.

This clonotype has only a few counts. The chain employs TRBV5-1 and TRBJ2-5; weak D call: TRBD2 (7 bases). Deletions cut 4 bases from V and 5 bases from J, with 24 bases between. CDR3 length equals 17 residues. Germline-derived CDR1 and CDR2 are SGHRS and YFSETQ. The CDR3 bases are TGCGCCAGCAGCACGCAACCCCTAGGGGGGGGCTTGGAGACCCAGTACTTC. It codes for CASSTQPLGGGLETQYF.